This is a list of T cell receptor beta chains from one sample in a study of T cell changes during pregnancy in multiple sclerosis. Sequencing was performed with immunoSEQ multiplex PCR; in TCRdb, only in-frame clones are kept and a portion is missing. The table records some 38,000 clones, around 92% of them present only once. The specimen comprised CD8+ T cells from peripheral blood mononuclear cells, sampled after pregnancy. Source of these receptors: a female donor with multiple sclerosis, enrolled in a pregnancy study. Both conserved end residues are part of each CDR3. D genes are given only for firm matches. Rows give clone size only sometimes, using once, few, many, or a class for an expanded clone.

cdr3_length: 17
clone_size: NA
d_call: TRBD1
j_call: TRBJ1-5
v_call: TRBV27
cdr3_nt: TGTGCCAGCAGTTCCTTACAGGGGGCCACGAGCAATCAGCCCCAGCATTTT
cdr3_aa: CASSSLQGATSNQPQHF

cdr3_length: 15
clone_size: medium-sized
d_call: NA
j_call: TRBJ1-3
v_call: TRBV6-6
cdr3_nt: TGTGCCAGCAGTTACTCGGTCCCTGGGCCAAACACCATATATTTT
cdr3_aa: CASSYSVPGPNTIYF

cdr3_length: 16
clone_size: NA
d_call: TRBD2
j_call: TRBJ2-1
v_call: TRBV10-2
cdr3_nt: TGCGCCAGCAGTGAGGCTAGCGGGAGCTCCTACAATGAGCAGTTCTTC
cdr3_aa: CASSEASGSSYNEQFF

cdr3_length: 16
clone_size: NA
d_call: NA
j_call: TRBJ2-2
v_call: TRBV12-5
cdr3_nt: TGTGCTAGTGGTTTGGTACTTGGGGGGAACGGCGGGGAGCTGTTTTTT
cdr3_aa: CASGLVLGGNGGELFF

cdr3_length: 14
clone_size: NA
d_call: NA
j_call: TRBJ1-1
v_call: TRBV6-5
cdr3_nt: TGTGCCAGCAGCTCAACACAGGGTTTGACTGAAGCTTTCTTT
cdr3_aa: CASSSTQGLTEAFF

cdr3_length: 14
clone_size: NA
d_call: NA
j_call: TRBJ2-7
v_call: TRBV10-3
cdr3_nt: TGTGCCATCAGCCTTGATTCCTACTCCTACGAGCAGTACTTC
cdr3_aa: CAISLDSYSYEQYF

cdr3_length: 17
clone_size: few
d_call: NA
j_call: TRBJ2-5
v_call: TRBV7-2
cdr3_nt: TGTGCCAGCAGCTTAGTTTCGGGACTTACGTACCAAGAGACCCAGTACTTC
cdr3_aa: CASSLVSGLTYQETQYF

cdr3_length: 13
clone_size: NA
d_call: NA
j_call: TRBJ2-7
v_call: TRBV7-6
cdr3_nt: TGTGCCAGCAGCTTAGGGGCGGGTTACGAGCAGTACTTC
cdr3_aa: CASSLGAGYEQYF

cdr3_length: 15
clone_size: once
d_call: NA
j_call: TRBJ2-1
v_call: TRBV5-4
cdr3_nt: TGTGCCAGCAGACCAACCCGGACCAACAGGGTCGAGCAGTTCTTC
cdr3_aa: CASRPTRTNRVEQFF

cdr3_length: 17
clone_size: NA
d_call: TRBD2
j_call: TRBJ2-1
v_call: TRBV9
cdr3_nt: TGTGCCAGCAGCCCCGCACCGACTAGCGGGGGTCTCGGTGAGCAGTTCTTC
cdr3_aa: CASSPAPTSGGLGEQFF

cdr3_length: 16
clone_size: NA
d_call: TRBD1
j_call: TRBJ1-5
v_call: TRBV28
cdr3_nt: TGTGCCAGCAGCCTAGGACAGGGGCCTAGCAATCAGCCCCAGCATTTT
cdr3_aa: CASSLGQGPSNQPQHF

cdr3_length: 14
clone_size: NA
d_call: NA
j_call: TRBJ2-3
v_call: TRBV9
cdr3_nt: TGTGCCAGCAGCGTAGATCGGAGCACAGATACGCAGTATTTT
cdr3_aa: CASSVDRSTDTQYF

cdr3_length: 15
clone_size: NA
d_call: TRBD1
j_call: TRBJ2-5
v_call: TRBV18
cdr3_nt: TGTGCCAGCTCTCCAGGGACAGGGCGGTTAGAGACCCAGTACTTC
cdr3_aa: CASSPGTGRLETQYF

cdr3_length: 15
clone_size: NA
d_call: NA
j_call: TRBJ2-5
v_call: TRBV11-2
cdr3_nt: TGTGCCAGCAGCCCCTACACAGGGTCAGGCGAGACCCAGTACTTC
cdr3_aa: CASSPYTGSGETQYF

cdr3_length: 15
clone_size: NA
d_call: TRBD2
j_call: TRBJ2-1
v_call: TRBV28
cdr3_nt: TGTGCCACTACACCTGGGACTAGCGTATACAATGAGCAGTTCTTC
cdr3_aa: CATTPGTSVYNEQFF

cdr3_length: 17
clone_size: NA
d_call: TRBD1
j_call: TRBJ1-2
v_call: TRBV5-1
cdr3_nt: TGCGCCAGCAGCTGGGACCACAGGGGGCGAGCAAACTATGGCTACACCTTC
cdr3_aa: CASSWDHRGRANYGYTF

cdr3_length: 13
clone_size: medium-sized
d_call: NA
j_call: TRBJ2-2
v_call: TRBV2
cdr3_nt: TGTGCCCGGGACTCTTCGAACACCGGGGAGCTGTTTTTT
cdr3_aa: CARDSSNTGELFF

cdr3_length: 13
clone_size: NA
d_call: NA
j_call: TRBJ1-5
v_call: TRBV19
cdr3_nt: TGTGCCAGTAGTATAGTGCGGAATCAGCCCCAGCATTTT
cdr3_aa: CASSIVRNQPQHF

cdr3_length: 15
clone_size: NA
d_call: NA
j_call: TRBJ1-5
v_call: TRBV6-5
cdr3_nt: TGTGCCACCAAACAGGGCAGGGTTTCAAATCAGCCCCAGCATTTT
cdr3_aa: CATKQGRVSNQPQHF

cdr3_length: 14
clone_size: NA
d_call: TRBD1
j_call: TRBJ1-2
v_call: TRBV7-3
cdr3_nt: TGTGCCAGCAGCCCCTCCGGGACAGGGGACGGCTACACCTTC
cdr3_aa: CASSPSGTGDGYTF

cdr3_length: 16
clone_size: NA
d_call: TRBD1
j_call: TRBJ2-7
v_call: TRBV7-8
cdr3_nt: TGTGCCAGCAGCTCCCGGACAGGTGCAAGTTCCTACGAGCAGTACTTC
cdr3_aa: CASSSRTGASSYEQYF

cdr3_length: 19
clone_size: NA
d_call: TRBD2
j_call: TRBJ2-2
v_call: TRBV7-2
cdr3_nt: TGTGCCAGCAGCTTAGTAGCTAGCGGGAGGGCCGTCGTCACCGGGGAGCTGTTTTTT
cdr3_aa: CASSLVASGRAVVTGELFF

cdr3_length: 13
clone_size: NA
d_call: NA
j_call: TRBJ2-7
v_call: TRBV7-9
cdr3_nt: TGTGCCAGCAGCCCGGACCGGGGTCACGAGCAGTACTTC
cdr3_aa: CASSPDRGHEQYF

cdr3_length: 14
clone_size: once
d_call: TRBD1
j_call: TRBJ1-4
v_call: TRBV9
cdr3_nt: TGTGCCAGCAGCTCCGACAGGGGGAAGGAAAAACTGTTTTTT
cdr3_aa: CASSSDRGKEKLFF

cdr3_length: 13
clone_size: NA
d_call: TRBD1
j_call: TRBJ1-5
v_call: TRBV27
cdr3_nt: TGTGCCAGCAGCGCACAGGGGCTACGGCCCCAGCATTTT
cdr3_aa: CASSAQGLRPQHF

cdr3_length: 14
clone_size: NA
d_call: TRBD1
j_call: TRBJ2-3
v_call: TRBV29-1
cdr3_nt: TGCAGCGTTAACAGGGGGGATCGCACAGATACGCAGTATTTT
cdr3_aa: CSVNRGDRTDTQYF

cdr3_length: 18
clone_size: once
d_call: NA
j_call: TRBJ2-6
v_call: TRBV7-8
cdr3_nt: TGTGCCAGCAGCTTAGGGGGCGGGGTGTACTCTGGGGCCAACGTCCTGACTTTC
cdr3_aa: CASSLGGGVYSGANVLTF

cdr3_length: 14
clone_size: NA
d_call: TRBD1
j_call: TRBJ2-1
v_call: TRBV6-5
cdr3_nt: TGTGCCAGCAACCCGGGACAGGGTCCCCATGAGCAGTTCTTC
cdr3_aa: CASNPGQGPHEQFF

cdr3_length: 15
clone_size: NA
d_call: TRBD1
j_call: TRBJ2-2
v_call: TRBV6-4
cdr3_nt: TGTGCCAGCCGGGGACAGGGGGCGGACACCGGGGAGCTGTTTTTT
cdr3_aa: CASRGQGADTGELFF

cdr3_length: 14
clone_size: NA
d_call: TRBD1
j_call: TRBJ1-5
v_call: TRBV19
cdr3_nt: TGTGCCAGTACCCGACAGGGTTGGAATCAGCCCCAGCATTTT
cdr3_aa: CASTRQGWNQPQHF

cdr3_length: 15
clone_size: NA
d_call: TRBD2
j_call: TRBJ2-1
v_call: TRBV27
cdr3_nt: TGTGCCAGCAGTTGGTTTGCGGGAGTGAACAATGAGCAGTTCTTC
cdr3_aa: CASSWFAGVNNEQFF

cdr3_length: 14
clone_size: NA
d_call: NA
j_call: TRBJ1-2
v_call: TRBV5-1
cdr3_nt: TGCGCCAGCAGCTTGGCGACGAGGGACTATGGCTACACCTTC
cdr3_aa: CASSLATRDYGYTF

cdr3_length: 17
clone_size: NA
d_call: NA
j_call: TRBJ1-2
v_call: TRBV7-2
cdr3_nt: TGTGCCAGCAGCTTAAGGGGACTGAGGACTACTAACTATGGCTACACCTTC
cdr3_aa: CASSLRGLRTTNYGYTF

cdr3_length: 20
clone_size: NA
d_call: NA
j_call: TRBJ1-4
v_call: TRBV10-3
cdr3_nt: TGTGCCATCAGTGAGTTGTTTGCGGGAAGGGGCCCGACAACTAATGAAAAACTGTTTTTT
cdr3_aa: CAISELFAGRGPTTNEKLFF

cdr3_length: 15
clone_size: NA
d_call: TRBD2
j_call: TRBJ2-7
v_call: TRBV27
cdr3_nt: TGTGCCAGCAGTTTACGGACTAGCGGGGCTGGGGAGCAGTACTTC
cdr3_aa: CASSLRTSGAGEQYF

cdr3_length: 15
clone_size: NA
d_call: NA
j_call: TRBJ2-3
v_call: TRBV27
cdr3_nt: TGTGCCAGCAGTTTAGTTCGGGGGAGTGGAGATACGCAGTATTTT
cdr3_aa: CASSLVRGSGDTQYF

cdr3_length: 13
clone_size: NA
d_call: NA
j_call: TRBJ2-1
v_call: TRBV30
cdr3_nt: TGTGCCTGGAGTGTTCAGGGTCCCAATGAGCAGTTCTTC
cdr3_aa: CAWSVQGPNEQFF

cdr3_length: 15
clone_size: NA
d_call: TRBD1
j_call: TRBJ1-1
v_call: TRBV4-2
cdr3_nt: TGTGCCAGCAGCCAAGAAAGACAGGGAGAGGTTGAAGCTTTCTTT
cdr3_aa: CASSQERQGEVEAFF

cdr3_length: 13
clone_size: once
d_call: NA
j_call: TRBJ2-7
v_call: TRBV7-3
cdr3_nt: TGTGCCAGCAGCCCTACGGTTTCCTACGAGCAGTACTTC
cdr3_aa: CASSPTVSYEQYF

cdr3_length: 13
clone_size: NA
d_call: NA
j_call: TRBJ2-1
v_call: TRBV27
cdr3_nt: TGTGCCAGCAGTTTAAGCGGACGGAATGAGCAGTTCTTC
cdr3_aa: CASSLSGRNEQFF

cdr3_length: 13
clone_size: NA
d_call: TRBD1
j_call: TRBJ2-7
v_call: TRBV5-4
cdr3_nt: TGTGCCAGCAGCCGCCGGACAGGGAACGAGCAGTACTTC
cdr3_aa: CASSRRTGNEQYF

cdr3_length: 17
clone_size: NA
d_call: TRBD2
j_call: TRBJ2-3
v_call: TRBV9
cdr3_nt: TGTGCCAGCAGCTTAAGCCCTAGCGGCTTAAGCACAGATACGCAGTATTTT
cdr3_aa: CASSLSPSGLSTDTQYF